This T cell receptor beta chain was captured in a study of blood T cell repertoires in COVID-19. As for the study in general: Italy, Spain and the United States were the sources of the convalescent and acute COVID-19 samples. The cDNA or gDNA used as material had been derived from T cells, B-cell-depleted T cells, or PBMCs.

Here immunoSEQ multiplex PCR was the method, and the copy in TCRdb shows in-frame clones only, minus some. The data contain about 140,000 clones, over 65% of them singletons. Sequenced input: peripheral blood. The clonotype comes from a woman of 80 years or more with active or convalescent COVID-19.

CDR3 nucleotide sequence: TGTGCCAGCAGTGAAGCTTGGGACAGGAACACTGAAGCTTTCTTT. Translating gives CASSEAWDRNTEAFF. The V call is TRBV6-1, the J call TRBJ1-1; 7 bases line up with TRBD1. This CDR3 contains 15 residues. Losses at the gene ends were 0 bases for V and 1 base for J; bases not matched to a gene: 2. Germline loops: CDR1 MNHNS, CDR2 SASEGT.